Listed below are T cell receptor beta chains from one sample, sequenced in a study of blood T cell repertoires in COVID-19. Repertoires were generated with immunoSEQ multiplex PCR, while TCRdb's copy carries only in-frame clones and drops some. Found here are about 200,000 clones, 70% to 90% of them singletons; the top ten hold more than 2.5%. The sequenced sample consisted of peripheral blood. The receptors come from a man aged 55 to 70 with acute or convalescent COVID-19. Each CDR3 is given with its conserved first and last residue. D genes are given only for firm matches. Not every row has a clone size; where given, it reads once, few, many or a size class.

CDR3 DNA	CDR3 protein	V gene	J gene	clone size	D gene
TGTGCCAGCAGTCCCCTACAGGGTGACTATGGCTACACCTTC	CASSPLQGDYGYTF	TRBV6-6	TRBJ1-2	.	.
TGTGCCAGCAGCCTTTCCCACATCTCCACCGGGGAGCTGTTTTTT	CASSLSHISTGELFF	TRBV5-6	TRBJ2-2	.	.
TGTGCCAGCAGTTACTTTAACTATGGCTACACCTTC	CASSYFNYGYTF	TRBV28	TRBJ1-2	.	.
TGTGCCAGCAGAAGGACAGGCGTGGGGAACATTCAGTACTTC	CASRRTGVGNIQYF	TRBV6-5	TRBJ2-4	.	TRBD1
TGTGCCAGCAGCGTAGGGAATTCGGGAGTGAACACCGGGGAGCTGTTTTTT	CASSVGNSGVNTGELFF	TRBV9	TRBJ2-2	.	.
TGTGCCAGCAGTTACCACCGGACAGGGGGGGACTATGGCTACACCTTC	CASSYHRTGGDYGYTF	TRBV6-5	TRBJ1-2	few	TRBD1
TGTGCCAGCAGCGATCGGGGCTCCTACGAGCAGTACTTC	CASSDRGSYEQYF	TRBV7-6	TRBJ2-7	.	.
TGTGCCAGCAGCTTGAGGTCTAGCGGGGGGCGTACCGGGGAGCTGTTTTTT	CASSLRSSGGRTGELFF	TRBV7-2	TRBJ2-2	.	TRBD2
TGTGCCAGCAGCTTGGGGCAACGTGAAGCTTTCTTT	CASSLGQREAFF	TRBV5-6	TRBJ1-1	.	.
TGTGCCAGCAGTTACTCCCGGACAGTGCCTCAGCCCCAGCATTTT	CASSYSRTVPQPQHF	TRBV6-5	TRBJ1-5	.	.
TGTGCCAGCAGTGAACTACTAGCGGGCACAGATACGCAGTATTTT	CASSELLAGTDTQYF	TRBV6-1	TRBJ2-3	.	TRBD2
TGTGCCAGCAGCCCCTCACTGGGGCTAGCGGGTAACGAGCAGTACTTC	CASSPSLGLAGNEQYF	TRBV9	TRBJ2-7	once	TRBD2
TGTGCCAGCAGCCCGCCAGGGTGGGAGCAGTACTTC	CASSPPGWEQYF	TRBV11-2	TRBJ2-7	.	.
TGTGCCAGCAGCCCCCGAGAGGCCCAGTACTTC	CASSPREAQYF	TRBV11-2	TRBJ2-5	.	.
TGTGCCAGCAGTTCGACCTACGACAGTCCCTACGAGCAGTACTTC	CASSSTYDSPYEQYF	TRBV27	TRBJ2-7	.	.
TGTGCCAGCAGTGAAGCTGGGCAGGGGTGGGATAACTATGGCTACACCTTC	CASSEAGQGWDNYGYTF	TRBV6-1	TRBJ1-2	.	.
TGTGCCACCAGCAGAGTCGTATACGGTGATGAGCAGTTCTTC	CATSRVVYGDEQFF	TRBV15	TRBJ2-1	.	.
TGTGCCAGCAGCTTGCAGGGCGGCACGGCCTACGAGCAGTACTTC	CASSLQGGTAYEQYF	TRBV7-3	TRBJ2-7	.	.
TGTGCCAGCAGAGGTCCGTCAATTTCGGGCACTGAAGCTTTCTTT	CASRGPSISGTEAFF	TRBV7-9	TRBJ1-1	.	.
TGTGCCAGCAGTGGGGGACTAGTTCTCCCCGGGGAGCTGTTTTTT	CASSGGLVLPGELFF	TRBV2	TRBJ2-2	.	TRBD2
TGTGCCAGCAGTTCCCGGACGGGACAGGGAGGAAAACTGTTTTTT	CASSSRTGQGGKLFF	TRBV6-5	TRBJ1-4	.	TRBD1
TGTGCCAGCAGCGGATCCCAGGGGACAGGGGGTCGCACAGATACGCAGTATTTT	CASSGSQGTGGRTDTQYF	TRBV21-1	TRBJ2-3	.	.
TGCGCCAGCAGCGGTAAAGGGGGGACTAACACAGATACGCAGTATTTT	CASSGKGGTNTDTQYF	TRBV5-1	TRBJ2-3	.	.
TGTGCCAGCAGTGAGTACTTTGAAGCTTTCTTT	CASSEYFEAFF	TRBV12-3/TRBV12-4	TRBJ1-1	.	.
TGTGCCAGCAGCCCCGGGGGTAACACCGGGGAGCTGTTTTTT	CASSPGGNTGELFF	TRBV7-3	TRBJ2-2	.	.
TGTGCCAGCAGCCCCGGGACACTCAGCACAGATACGCAGTATTTT	CASSPGTLSTDTQYF	TRBV11-3	TRBJ2-3	.	.
TGTGCCAGCAGTAAAACAGGGGAGAACACTGAAGCTTTCTTT	CASSKTGENTEAFF	TRBV6-5	TRBJ1-1	.	TRBD1
TGTGCCAGCAGCCCAATAGCGGGGGACACAGATACGCAGTATTTT	CASSPIAGDTDTQYF	TRBV11-3	TRBJ2-3	.	TRBD2
TGTGCCAGCAGCACAGGGGGCGATGGCAATCAGCCCCAGCATTTT	CASSTGGDGNQPQHF	TRBV28	TRBJ1-5	.	TRBD1
TGTGCCAGCAGGGGCTCCGGGGGCCAAGAGACCCAGTACTTC	CASRGSGGQETQYF	TRBV28	TRBJ2-5	.	.